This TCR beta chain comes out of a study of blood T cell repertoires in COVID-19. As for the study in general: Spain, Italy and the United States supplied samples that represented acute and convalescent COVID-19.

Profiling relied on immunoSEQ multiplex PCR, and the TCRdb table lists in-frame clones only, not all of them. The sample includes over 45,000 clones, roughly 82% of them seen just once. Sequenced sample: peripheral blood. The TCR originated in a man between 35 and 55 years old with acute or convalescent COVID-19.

CDR3 nucleotide sequence: TGTGCCAGCAGCTGGACAGGGAACCAGCCCCAGCATTTT. Protein: CASSWTGNQPQHF. This sequence joins TRBV11-2 and TRBJ1-5, with 8 bases lining up with TRBD1. The CDR3 runs 13 residues. Germline V gene sequence: CDR1 SGHAT, CDR2 FQNNGV. The V and J ends lost 4 bases and 7 bases, in that order; junction bases with no gene match: 3.